Below, 30 T cell receptor beta chains from the same sample are listed, as sequenced in a study of T cells in Graves' hyperthyroidism and ophthalmopathy. From RNA transcripts, TCR beta CDR3 regions were amplified. Carried out on the TCR CDR3, a first-round RT-PCR used the HTBI primer set. TCRdb independently ran MiXCR on the multiplex PCR reads; one entry per CDR3 protein. The sample has around 690,000 distinct CDR3 sequences; around 16% are singletons. The specimen was blood. Receptor source: a man aged 50 to 60 with Graves' hyperthyroidism.

This clonotype has only a few counts. V usage is TRBV29-1 and J usage is TRBJ2-1, with D uncertain. V shed 3 bases and J shed 5 bases, with 11 bases lying between them. Germline CDR1 reads SQVTM; CDR2 reads ANQGSEA. The CDR3 is 13 residues long. The CDR3, as DNA: TGCAGCGTTGAGGGTCCTAGAAACAATGAGCAGTTCTTC. Amino acid sequence: CSVEGPRNNEQFF.

Many counts were recorded for this clonotype. This chain links TRBV7-2 with TRBJ2-3; unclear D gene. The CDR3 loop spans 16 amino acids. The V gene's germline CDR1 is SGHTA and CDR2 FQGNSA. Trimming pared 5 bases from V and 1 base from J, leaving 16 bases between. The CDR3 DNA follows: TGTGCCAGCAGCCCCCCCAATCAGCGACGCACAGATACGCAGTATTTT. Translated, it gives CASSPPNQRRTDTQYF.

The chain uses TRBV19 and TRBJ2-2; TRBD1 might be the D (6 bases). The germline CDR1 and CDR2 sequences are LNHDA and SQIVND (reference sequence). Trimming took off 3 bases at V and 6 bases at J, with 14 bases between the two ends. The CDR3 loop spans 15 amino acids. The CDR3 DNA is TGTGCCAGTAGTATGGGGACAAGGTTGGCCGGGGAGCTGTTTTTT. Translating it yields CASSMGTRLAGELFF.

This clonotype was picked up a small number of times. The chain has TRBV3-1 and TRBJ2-7; D ambiguous. V was shortened by 3 bases and J by 2 bases, with 8 bases between the two germline ends. The CDR3 runs 13 residues. Germline lookup yields CDR1 LGHDT and CDR2 YNNKEL (reference sequence). This CDR3 reads CASSHLGTYEQYF. For the CDR3, the DNA is TGTGCCAGCAGCCATTTGGGGACCTACGAGCAGTACTTC.

The chain carries TRBV6-5 and TRBJ1-5; D is undetermined. The germline CDR1 and CDR2 sequences are MNHEY and SVGAGI. Trimming took off 0 bases at V and 0 bases at J, with 9 bases between the two ends. This CDR3 contains 16 residues. In DNA form, the CDR3 reads TGTGCCAGCAGTTACTCTAAGGTCTATAGCAATCAGCCCCAGCATTTT. This codes for CASSYSKVYSNQPQHF.

This clonotype showed up many times. This sequence joins TRBV20-1 and TRBJ2-7, with 10 bases identical to TRBD1. With V trimmed by 6 bases and J by 3 bases, 5 bases remained unmatched. There are 13 residues in the CDR3. Germline CDR1 is DFQATT and CDR2 is SNEGSKA (reference sequence). CDR3: CSAPGQGYYEQYF. The CDR3, as DNA: TGCAGTGCCCCGGGACAGGGGTACTACGAGCAGTACTTC.

This clonotype was recorded many times. The chain employs TRBV28 and TRBJ2-7, with D unresolved. Germline-derived CDR1 and CDR2 are MDHEN and SYDVKM. Trimming cost V 7 bases and J 3 bases, with 19 bases left between them. This CDR3 has 15 amino acids. Here the CDR3 DNA reads TGTGCCAGCACTAGAATTTCAGGAGACTTCTACGAGCAGTACTTC. This sequence encodes CASTRISGDFYEQYF.

This clonotype was found a few times. The chain combines TRBV7-2 with TRBJ1-5; the D is unclear. Germline V lookup: CDR1 SGHTA, CDR2 FQGNSA. CDR3 size: 14 residues. The V end was cut by 3 bases, the J end by 4 bases, with 10 bases between. The CDR3 loop is CASSLMSGNQPQHF. The CDR3 DNA is TGTGCCAGCAGCTTGATGTCGGGGAATCAGCCCCAGCATTTT.

This clonotype was seen repeatedly, ten times or more. V usage is TRBV2 and J usage is TRBJ1-1; 8 bases line up with TRBD1. This CDR3 region has 15 residues. Germline CDR1 SNHLY, CDR2 FYNNEI. V dropped 6 bases and J dropped 0; count of bases not matched to a gene: 6. CDR3 sequence reads: CASSAWDRMNTEAFF. CDR3 nucleotide sequence: TGTGCCAGCAGCGCCTGGGACAGGATGAACACTGAAGCTTTCTTT.

As DNA, the CDR3 is TGTGCCAGCAGGCCTCCTCTCGGGACTAGCGGGGGGAACTACGAGCAGTACTTC. Amino acid sequence: CASRPPLGTSGGNYEQYF. The chain is built from TRBV6-2 or TRBV6-3 and TRBJ2-7, with TRBD2 identical over 15 bases. Germline CDR1 reads MNHEY; CDR2 reads SVGEGT. The CDR3 is 18 amino acids. V lost 6 bases to trimming and J lost 3 bases; unmatched junction nucleotides: 12.

Many counts were recorded for this clonotype. V usage is TRBV27 and J usage is TRBJ2-5, with TRBD1 matching over 8 bases. In germline, CDR1 is MNHEY, CDR2 SMNVEV (reference sequence). V dropped 5 bases and J dropped 5; count of bases not matched to a gene: 10. The CDR3 runs 15 residues. The CDR3 protein is CASSRRQGRAETQYF. Written as DNA, the CDR3 is TGTGCCAGCAGTCGCCGACAGGGGCGGGCGGAGACCCAGTACTTC.

V is TRBV6-5 and J is TRBJ1-6; no clear D. Per the germline V gene, CDR1 is MNHEY and CDR2 is SVGAGI. V lost 2 bases and J 6 bases, leaving 11 bases between the germline ends. The CDR3 consists of 15 residues. The CDR3 DNA follows: TGTGCCAGCAGTTACGATGTGGGTATTAATTCACCCCTCCACTTT. Its protein is CASSYDVGINSPLHF.

J is TRBJ2-5 and V is TRBV19; 8 nucleotides line up with TRBD2. Germline CDR1 LNHDA, CDR2 SQIVND (reference sequence). The CDR3 runs 14 residues. The trim removed 6 bases at V and 2 bases at J, leaving 5 bases unmatched. CDR3 sequence (DNA): TGTGCCAGTAGAAGCGGGAGTGGTCAAGAGACCCAGTACTTC. It encodes CASRSGSGQETQYF.

This clonotype was seen ten or more times. The CDR3 here is CSASSGTPYEQYF. The CDR3 DNA reads TGCAGTGCTAGTAGTGGGACCCCCTACGAGCAGTACTTC. The chain has TRBV20-1 and TRBJ2-7, with D possibly called TRBD1 or TRBD2 (5 bases each). The V gene's germline CDR1 is DFQATT and CDR2 SNEGSKA (reference sequence). The CDR3 totals 13 residues. V lost 3 bases and J 2 bases, leaving 11 bases between the germline ends.

This clonotype was found a few times. The chain couples TRBV5-1 to TRBJ2-3; tentatively, D is TRBD1 (7 bases). The CDR3 length is 15 residues. The germline V and J ends were trimmed by 4 bases and 3 bases, with 15 bases remaining between them. Germline values: CDR1 SGHRS, CDR2 YFSETQ. CDR3 DNA: TGCGCCAGCAGCCCTGGGGCAGGGGGGACAGATACGCAGTATTTT. It codes for CASSPGAGGTDTQYF. The full variable domain, with the rest looked up from reference TRBV5-1 and TRBJ2-3, is KAGVTQTPRYLIKTRGQQVTLSCSPISGHRSVSWYQQTPGQGLQFLFEYFSETQRNKGNFPGRFSGRQFSNSRSEMNVSTLELGDSALYLCASSPGAGGTDTQYFGPGTRLTVL.

This clonotype was detected a few times. The chain employs TRBV7-3 and TRBJ2-2, with D possibly being TRBD2 (5 bases). V was cut by 3 bases and J by 4 bases, with 15 bases left in between. This CDR3 region has 16 residues. Per the germline V gene, CDR1 is SGHTA and CDR2 is FQGTGA. The CDR3 region has the DNA TGTGCCAGCAGCTTCCAAAGCGGAATAACCACCGGGGAGCTGTTTTTT. Its protein is CASSFQSGITTGELFF.

The table lists this clonotype with many counts. The chain couples TRBV20-1 to TRBJ2-7; 7 bases agree with TRBD1. Germline values: CDR1 DFQATT, CDR2 SNEGSKA (reference sequence). Trimming removed 1 base from V and 1 base from J; junction bases left unmatched: 4. The CDR3 covers 14 residues. DNA for the CDR3: TGCAGTGCTAGAGGGCAGGGGGTATCCTACGAGCAGTACTTC. Its protein product is CSARGQGVSYEQYF.

The genes are TRBV11-2 and TRBJ1-5, with a possible D match to TRBD1 (6 bases). Per the germline V gene, CDR1 is SGHAT and CDR2 is FQNNGV. Trimming cost V 3 bases and J 7 bases, with 16 bases left between them. The CDR3 sequence is 15 residues long. For the CDR3, the DNA is TGTGCCAGCAGCTTGTACAAACCAGGGGAACAGCCCCAGCATTTT. It encodes CASSLYKPGEQPQHF.

Many counts were recorded for this clonotype. The chain recombines TRBV7-2 with TRBJ2-1, with D perhaps TRBD1 or TRBD2 (5 bases each). The V gene's germline CDR1 is SGHTA and CDR2 FQGNSA. With 0 bases removed from V and 9 bases from J, the gap between germline ends came to 12 bases. The CDR3 extends over 14 amino acids. CDR3 coding DNA: TGTGCCAGCAGCTTAGCCGGGACCCTCAGTGAGCAGTTCTTC. Its protein product is CASSLAGTLSEQFF.

The chain employs TRBV20-1 and TRBJ2-7; 15 bases agree with TRBD2. CDR3 length: 16 amino acids. Germline V gene lookup returns CDR1 DFQATT and CDR2 SNEGSKA (reference sequence). V dropped 6 bases and J dropped 2; count of bases not matched to a gene: 8. CDR3 DNA sequence: TGCAGTGCCCCCAGGACTAGCGGGAGGGCCCCCTACGAGCAGTACTTC. Its protein product is CSAPRTSGRAPYEQYF.

By sample share, this clonotype is medium-sized. This chain uses TRBV19 with TRBJ1-5; TRBD1 aligns across 9 bases. V gave up 0 bases and J gave up 1 base; unmatched junction bases: 7. CDR3 length: 18 residues. Germline-derived CDR1 and CDR2 are LNHDA and SQIVND (reference sequence). The CDR3 is CASSIEGPGQGSNQPQHF. CDR3 sequence (DNA): TGTGCCAGTAGTATAGAAGGCCCGGGACAGGGAAGCAATCAGCCCCAGCATTTT.

This rearrangement joins TRBV28 to TRBJ2-7; 15 bases are shared with TRBD2. Trimming took 5 bases from V and 4 from J; bases not matched to a gene: 15. The CDR3 is 19 residues long. Germline CDR1 and CDR2: MDHEN and SYDVKM. The CDR3 spells CASSPGLAGGGGVGYEQYF. The CDR3 DNA follows: TGTGCCAGCAGTCCTGGACTAGCGGGAGGGGGGGGGGTCGGGTACGAGCAGTACTTC.

The sample holds many counts of this clonotype. This sequence joins TRBV3-1 and TRBJ2-7, with D hard to call. Germline assignment: CDR1 LGHDT and CDR2 YNNKEL (reference sequence). V was clipped by 1 base and J by 7 bases, with 5 bases between them. The CDR3 consists of 11 residues. CDR3 residues: CASSQAREQYF. DNA of the CDR3: TGTGCCAGCAGCCAAGCTAGAGAGCAGTACTTC.

This clonotype came up many times. This chain links TRBV6-1 with TRBJ2-7; TRBD2 matches at 11 bases. Germline V gene data show CDR1 as MNHNS and CDR2 as SASEGT. CDR3 size: 15 residues. Trimming cost V 4 bases and J 3 bases; bases outside gene matches: 5. The DNA for the CDR3 is TGTGCCAGCAGTGGGAGACTAGCGGGATTCTACGAGCAGTACTTC. The encoded protein is CASSGRLAGFYEQYF.

As regards this clonotype: The junction departs from the called germline gene at one end, perhaps through a read error. The rearrangement links TRBV7-3 to TRBJ2-2; 7 positions match TRBD1. The CDR3 has 15 residues. The V gene's germline CDR1 is SGHTA and CDR2 FQGTGA. The CDR3 DNA reads as TGTGCCAGCAGCAGCCCGACAGGGTCCACCGGGGAGCTGTTATTT. Translated, it gives CASSSPTGSTGELLF.

This clonotype was counted ten times or more. The chain carries TRBV12-3 or TRBV12-4 and TRBJ1-5, with D unclear. V was pared by 6 bases and J by 6 bases, with 9 bases between. CDR3 size: 12 residues. The CDR3 DNA reads TGTGCCAGCAGCATGATAACTCAGCCCCAGCATTTT. Translation gives CASSMITQPQHF.

This clonotype was detected many times. The chain links TRBV12-5 to TRBJ2-1; possible D gene TRBD2, 5 bases. Looked up from germline, CDR1 is LGHNT and CDR2 is FRNRAP. Trimming stripped 3 bases from V and 7 bases from J, with 7 bases between. The CDR3 consists of 12 residues. CDR3: CASGLGGNEQFF. CDR3 bases: TGTGCTAGTGGTTTAGGCGGGAATGAGCAGTTCTTC.

The genes are TRBV5-6 and TRBJ1-1, with D unresolved. CDR1 SGHDT and CDR2 YYEEEE come from the germline V gene. CDR3 length: 16 amino acids. Between the trimmed V and J ends, which lost 2 bases and 0 bases, there was a span of 14 bases. For the CDR3, the DNA is TGTGCCAGCAGCTTATATTTGAGCACCTTGAACACTGAAGCTTTCTTT. It is translated as CASSLYLSTLNTEAFF.

The table lists this clonotype with a few counts. The chain recombines TRBV28 with TRBJ2-7; 10 bases fit TRBD2. In germline, CDR1 is MDHEN, CDR2 SYDVKM. The junction had 13 bases not matched to a gene; V was cut back by 7 bases and J by 7 bases. The CDR3 spans 15 residues. The CDR3 is CASTPTSGAIEEQYF. DNA for the CDR3: TGTGCCAGCACGCCAACTAGCGGGGCTATAGAGGAGCAGTACTTC.

Many counts were recorded for this clonotype. The chain combines TRBV5-6 with TRBJ1-5, with D unresolved. V was cut by 1 base and J by 7 bases, with 15 bases left in between. The CDR3 has 15 amino acids. Germline V gives CDR1 SGHDT, CDR2 YYEEEE. CDR3 in amino acids: CASSLRGGFVQPQHF. In DNA, the CDR3 is TGTGCCAGCAGCTTGCGGGGAGGGTTCGTCCAGCCCCAGCATTTT.